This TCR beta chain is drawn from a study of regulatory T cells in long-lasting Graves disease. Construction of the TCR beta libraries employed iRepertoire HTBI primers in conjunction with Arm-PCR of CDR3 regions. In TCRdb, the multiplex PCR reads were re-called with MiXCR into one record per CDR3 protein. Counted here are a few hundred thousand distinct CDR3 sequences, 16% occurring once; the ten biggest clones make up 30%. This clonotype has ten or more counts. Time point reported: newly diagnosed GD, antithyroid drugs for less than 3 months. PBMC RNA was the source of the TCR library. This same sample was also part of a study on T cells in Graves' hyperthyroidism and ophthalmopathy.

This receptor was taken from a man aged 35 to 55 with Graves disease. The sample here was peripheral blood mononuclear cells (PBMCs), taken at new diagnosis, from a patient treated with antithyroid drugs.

The CDR3 DNA follows: TGTGCCAGCCAGGGGCCAGAGACCCAGTACTTC. This sequence encodes CASQGPETQYF. The chain is built from TRBV2 and TRBJ2-5; D may be TRBD1 (6 bases). Between the trimmed V and J ends, which lost 8 bases and 4 bases, there was a span of 8 bases. Germline-derived CDR1 and CDR2 are SNHLY and FYNNEI. The CDR3 contains 11 residues.